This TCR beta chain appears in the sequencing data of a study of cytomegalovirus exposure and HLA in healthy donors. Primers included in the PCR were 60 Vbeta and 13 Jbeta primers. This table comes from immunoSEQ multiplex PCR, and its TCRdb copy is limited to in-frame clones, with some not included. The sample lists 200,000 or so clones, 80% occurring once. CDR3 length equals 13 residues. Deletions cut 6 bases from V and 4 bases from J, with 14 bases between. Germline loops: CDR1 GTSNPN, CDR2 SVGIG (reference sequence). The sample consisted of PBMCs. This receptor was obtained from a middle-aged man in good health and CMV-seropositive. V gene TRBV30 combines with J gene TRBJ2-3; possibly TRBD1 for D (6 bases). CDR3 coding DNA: TGTGCCTGCTCCCTCTCAGGGGCAGATACGCAGTATTTT. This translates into CACSLSGADTQYF.